This TCR beta chain was captured in a study of PD-1 blockade in classical Hodgkin lymphoma. The wider study: Every 2 weeks, patients got 3 mg/kg intravenous nivolumab. Study-wide findings and caveats: Baseline diversity was lower in partial responders and progressors than complete responders.

TCRdb keeps only in-frame clones here, not all; method: immunoSEQ multiplex PCR. This table holds 100,000 or so clones, around 90% found once. This CDR3 spans 16 amino acids. The germline CDR1 and CDR2 sequences are LNHDA and SQIVND (reference sequence). V lost 0 bases, J lost 4 bases, and 13 bases lay in between. As concerns this clone: The antigen remains unidentified.

Sample time point: cycle 4 day 1 (C4D1), after 5 to 7 weeks of nivolumab. Every one of the patients relapsed after autologous stem cell transplantation (brentuximab vedotin exposure was variable). The chain is built from TRBV19 and TRBJ2-1, with TRBD2 as a possible D gene (6 bases). The sequence was obtained from a human donor with classical Hodgkin lymphoma. Sample: peripheral blood mononuclear cells (PBMCs), taken before the fourth cycle of nivolumab. The CDR3 loop is CASSIEGTQPYNEQFF. The CDR3 nucleotides are TGTGCCAGTAGTATAGAAGGGACTCAACCGTACAATGAGCAGTTCTTC.